This passage covers 23 T cell receptor beta chains from one sample sequenced in a study of cytomegalovirus exposure and HLA in healthy donors. The PCR had 60 Vbeta and 13 Jbeta primers. Assay used: immunoSEQ multiplex PCR; TCRdb lists only in-frame clones, some missing. The data contain some 200,000 clones, almost 70% of them singletons. Sequences were obtained from PBMCs. These receptors came from a man in his forties in good health and CMV-seropositive.

This sequence joins TRBV27 and TRBJ1-5; 9 bases are a match to TRBD1. The J segment lost 6 bases and the V segment lost 4 bases, leaving 7 bases of the junction unmatched. The germline CDR1 and CDR2 sequences are MNHEY and SMNVEV (reference sequence). The CDR3 consists of 15 residues. CDR3 sequence reads: CASSWTGDWSQPQHF. In DNA form, the CDR3 reads TGTGCCAGCAGTTGGACAGGGGACTGGAGTCAGCCCCAGCATTTT.

This clone has a single count. The V call is TRBV19, the J call TRBJ1-2; TRBD1 agrees at 8 bases. CDR3 length: 12 amino acids. J lost 8 bases, V lost 9 bases, and 8 bases had no gene match. CDR1 is LNHDA and CDR2 is SQIVND in the germline V gene (reference sequence). The CDR3 is CASAGGLGGYTF. In nucleotides, the CDR3 is TGTGCCAGCGCAGGGGGCTTAGGGGGCTACACCTTC.

This clone was seen more than once but under ten times. Here the CDR3 reads CASSEGRGLTGELFF. The CDR3 DNA is TGTGCCAGCAGTGAAGGAAGGGGGTTGACCGGGGAGCTGTTTTTT. The genes are TRBV6-1 and TRBJ2-2; tentatively, D is TRBD1 (6 bases). In germline, CDR1 is MNHNS, CDR2 SASEGT. Trimming removed 1 base from V and 5 bases from J, with 11 bases in between. The CDR3 totals 15 residues.

The V and J genes are TRBV5-4 and TRBJ2-1, with 12 bases matching TRBD2. CDR1 and CDR2 from the germline V gene are SGHNT and YYREEE (reference sequence). J lost 5 bases, V lost 2 bases, and 8 bases had no gene match. The CDR3 runs 17 residues. CDR3 protein: CASSLLAGGTGNNEQFF. As DNA, the CDR3 is TGTGCCAGCAGCTTACTAGCGGGGGGAACCGGAAACAATGAGCAGTTCTTC.

In this sample, this clone turned up a few times. The chain carries TRBV4-1 and TRBJ2-3; tentatively, D is TRBD2 (5 bases). There are 15 residues in the CDR3. Germline-derived CDR1 and CDR2 are MGHRA and YSYEKL. V lost 1 base to trimming and J lost 3 bases, with 11 bases between them. The CDR3 is CASSQGTGDTDTQYF. The CDR3 coding sequence is TGCGCCAGCAGCCAAGGAACCGGGGATACAGATACGCAGTATTTT.

This clone was observed a single time. For the CDR3, the DNA is TGTGCCAGCAGTTGGGACTCCAATGAGCAGTTCTTC. It is translated as CASSWDSNEQFF. The chain employs TRBV7-9 and TRBJ2-1; D may be TRBD2 (6 bases). Trimming shortened V by 6 bases and J by 6 bases, and 9 bases separated the two germline ends. Germline V gene data show CDR1 as SEHNR and CDR2 as FQNEAQ (reference sequence). The CDR3 consists of 12 residues.

The chain employs TRBV5-6 and TRBJ1-3, with a weak D call TRBD1 (6 bases). The CDR3 covers 15 residues. The germline gives CDR1 SGHDT, CDR2 YYEEEE. Deletions cut 7 bases from V and 2 bases from J, with 16 bases between. CDR3 bases: TGTGCCAGCTGGCTTGGGGCAGGGGCTGGAAACACCATATATTTT. Amino acids: CASWLGAGAGNTIYF.

This clone occurred a few times. J is TRBJ2-1 and V is TRBV27, with a weak D call TRBD1 (5 bases). Germline lookup yields CDR1 MNHEY and CDR2 SMNVEV (reference sequence). The CDR3 spans 17 residues. V was clipped by 5 bases and J by 0 bases, with 17 bases between them. CDR3: CASSARGTASSYNEQFF. In DNA form, the CDR3 reads TGTGCCAGCAGTGCTAGGGGCACAGCTTCCTCCTACAATGAGCAGTTCTTC.

This clone came up a few times. V is TRBV5-4 and J is TRBJ1-2; 10 nucleotides match TRBD1. CDR1 and CDR2 (germline): SGHNT, YYREEE (reference sequence). This CDR3 region has 15 residues. The V segment lost 2 bases and the J segment 3 bases; nucleotides outside the gene matches: 4. CDR3 residues: CASSFPGTGDYGYTF. In DNA form, the CDR3 reads TGTGCCAGCAGCTTCCCCGGGACAGGGGACTATGGCTACACCTTC. Using reference TRBV5-4 and TRBJ1-2 for the parts outside the CDR3, the full variable domain is ETGVTQSPTHLIKTRGQQVTLRCSSQSGHNTVSWYQQALGQGPQFIFQYYREEENGRGNFPPRFSGLQFPNYSSELNVNALELDDSALYLCASSFPGTGDYGYTFGSGTRLTVV.

This clone was seen more than once but under ten times. The chain is built from TRBV5-1 and TRBJ2-6, with D tentatively TRBD1 (6 bases). The V gene lost 4 bases and the J gene lost 1 base, with 9 bases spanning the gap. CDR3 size: 15 residues. CDR1 is SGHRS and CDR2 is YFSETQ in the germline V gene. CDR3 amino acids: CASSITGSGANVLTF. CDR3 DNA: TGCGCCAGCAGCATAACAGGGTCTGGGGCCAACGTCCTGACTTTC.

The chain employs TRBV7-9 and TRBJ1-1, with TRBD1 identical over 9 bases. CDR1 SEHNR and CDR2 FQNEAQ come from the germline V gene (reference sequence). The CDR3 is 14 residues long. J lost 5 bases, V lost 1 base, and 2 bases had no gene match. For the CDR3, the DNA is TGTGCCAGCAGCTTAGAAGGGACAGGGACTGAAGCTTTCTTT. Protein: CASSLEGTGTEAFF.

The CDR3 is CASSSDRGWGGYTF. CDR3 sequence (DNA): TGTGCCAGCAGCTCAGACAGGGGCTGGGGAGGCTACACCTTC. The chain has TRBV7-9 and TRBJ1-2; 8 bases align to TRBD1. The CDR3 sequence is 14 residues long. The trim removed 4 bases at V and 8 bases at J, leaving 9 bases unmatched. CDR1 is SEHNR, CDR2 FQNEAQ, per germline (reference sequence).

The chain has TRBV28 and TRBJ2-7; the D gene is possibly TRBD2 (5 bases). Looked up from germline, CDR1 is MDHEN and CDR2 is SYDVKM. The CDR3 has 15 residues. V dropped 6 bases and J dropped 3 bases, with 18 bases sitting between them. The CDR3 region is CASREDGLNLYEQYF. The CDR3 DNA reads as TGTGCCAGCAGAGAAGACGGACTGAACCTCTACGAGCAGTACTTC.

The chain couples TRBV11-2 to TRBJ2-2, with TRBD1 as a possible D gene (5 bases). Germline V gene lookup returns CDR1 SGHAT and CDR2 FQNNGV. The V end lost 3 bases, the J end lost 2 bases, and 10 bases lay between the germline ends. The CDR3 consists of 15 residues. Here the CDR3 reads CASSFRGLNTGELFF. The CDR3 region has the DNA TGTGCCAGCAGCTTTAGGGGATTAAACACCGGGGAGCTGTTTTTT.

The V call is TRBV7-2, the J call TRBJ2-1; D gene ambiguous. V lost 1 base and J 6 bases, leaving 13 bases between the germline ends. The CDR3 is made up of 15 amino acids. The germline V gene has CDR1 SGHTA and CDR2 FQGNSA. CDR3 in amino acids: CASSLGVPGLNEQFF. CDR3 nucleotide sequence: TGTGCCAGCAGCTTAGGGGTACCGGGTCTCAATGAGCAGTTCTTC.

This clone appeared a few times. This chain joins TRBV28 and TRBJ1-2; D may be TRBD1 (5 bases). Trimming shortened V by 7 bases and J by 5 bases, and 14 bases separated the two germline ends. Germline assignment: CDR1 MDHEN and CDR2 SYDVKM. The CDR3 totals 13 residues. In DNA form, the CDR3 reads TGTGCCAGCAAGACGGCGGGACCTTATGGCTACACCTTC. This gives the protein CASKTAGPYGYTF.

V and J are TRBV19 and TRBJ2-7; 8 nucleotides agree with TRBD1. From germline, CDR1 is LNHDA and CDR2 SQIVND (reference sequence). V shed 3 bases and J 3 bases; nucleotides not matched to a gene: 1. The CDR3 consists of 13 residues. DNA of the CDR3: TGTGCCAGTAGTATGGACAGGGACTACGAGCAGTACTTC. This encodes CASSMDRDYEQYF. The entire variable domain, with the rest obtained from reference TRBV19 and TRBJ2-7, is as follows: DGGITQSPKYLFRKEGQNVTLSCEQNLNHDAMYWYRQDPGQGLRLIYYSQIVNDFQKGDIAEGYSVSREKKESFPLTVTSAQKNPTAFYLCASSMDRDYEQYFGPGTRLTVT.

A remark on this clone: Compared with germline, one end of the junction differs, possibly owing to a read error. The gene calls are TRBV29-1 and TRBJ2-3; 7 nucleotides agree with TRBD1. The germline V gene encodes CDR1 SQVTM and CDR2 ANQGSEA. The CDR3 loop spans 15 amino acids. CDR3 DNA sequence: TGCAGCGTTGAAGGGCGGACAGGATTAACAGATACGCGGTATTTT. Translating it yields CSVEGRTGLTDTRYF.

This rearrangement joins TRBV28 to TRBJ1-1; TRBD1 might be the D (6 bases). CDR3 size: 13 residues. From germline, CDR1 is MDHEN and CDR2 SYDVKM. V lost 10 bases to trimming and J lost 5 bases, with 17 bases between them. The CDR3: CATQRGAQTEAFF. In nucleotides, the CDR3 is TGTGCCACCCAACGGGGGGCACAAACTGAAGCTTTCTTT.

The genes are TRBV7-9 and TRBJ2-7; maybe TRBD1 (5 bases). The CDR3 totals 14 residues. Between the trimmed V and J ends, which lost 1 base and 5 bases, there was a span of 12 bases. Looked up from germline, CDR1 is SEHNR and CDR2 is FQNEAQ (reference sequence). The CDR3 DNA follows: TGTGCCAGCAGCTTAGGGCAGGGCCGGCACGAGCAGTACTTC. Translating gives CASSLGQGRHEQYF. The full variable domain, with the rest looked up from reference TRBV7-9 and TRBJ2-7, is DTGVSQNPRHKITKRGQNVTFRCDPISEHNRLYWYRQTLGQGPEFLTYFQNEAQLEKSRLLSDRFSAERPKGSFSTLEIQRTEQGDSAMYLCASSLGQGRHEQYFGPGTRLTVT.

The sample holds a few counts of this clone. The chain links TRBV6-1 to TRBJ1-5, with no clear D. The CDR3 is made up of 15 amino acids. Germline V CDR1 and CDR2: MNHNS, SASEGT. V shed 4 bases and J shed 0 bases, with 10 bases lying between them. The CDR3 sequence: CASSVVRHSNQPQHF. CDR3 bases: TGTGCCAGCAGTGTAGTGCGCCATAGCAATCAGCCCCAGCATTTT.

The chain joins TRBV6-1 to TRBJ1-2; TRBD1 aligns across 9 bases. The CDR3 has 12 residues. In germline, CDR1 is MNHNS, CDR2 SASEGT. Losses at the gene ends were 8 bases for V and 2 bases for J; bases not matched to a gene: 0. The CDR3 nucleotides read TGTGCCAGCGGGACAGGGAACTATGGCTACACCTTC. Translation: CASGTGNYGYTF.

The V and J genes are TRBV7-9 and TRBJ2-7; tentative D call: TRBD2 (6 bases). Germline CDR1 SEHNR, CDR2 FQNEAQ (reference sequence). This CDR3 comprises 14 residues. V was pared by 5 bases and J by 3 bases, with 14 bases between. This chain's CDR3 is CASSPEAGYYEQYF. CDR3 coding DNA: TGTGCCAGCAGCCCCGAAGCGGGTTACTACGAGCAGTACTTC.